The present entry profiles one T cell receptor beta chain with its context. These data are taken from a study of blood T cell repertoires in COVID-19. At the level of the study: Sites in the United States, Italy and Spain provided acute and convalescent COVID-19 samples. In each case, the material was cDNA or gDNA derived from T cells, B-cell-depleted T cells, or PBMCs.

Individuals aged roughly 18 to 90 years were recruited from 24 US areas. Trimming removed 4 bases at V and 7 bases at J, with 16 bases between. CDR1 and CDR2 from the germline V gene are LGHNA and YSLEER. The CDR3 has 14 residues. In the original analysis: Amplification of reference gene primers was used by the study to estimate nucleated cell counts. Libraries were prepared by immunoSEQ multiplex PCR; TCRdb keeps only in-frame clonotypes and omits some of them. V, J and clone size were drawn from that table, and D and trimming were deduced from the DNA. The table records under 300,000 clones, around 90% of them present only once.

Sequencing was carried out using PBMCs or T cells enriched from blood (not recorded which). The rearrangement uses TRBV4-3 and TRBJ1-2, with D perhaps matching TRBD1 (6 bases). The TCR was taken from a woman aged 45-65 years who had recovered from COVID-19. CDR3 nucleotide sequence: TGCGCCAGCAGCCGTTGGGGGGGCGATGGTGGCTACACCTTC. It codes for CASSRWGGDGGYTF.